Listed below are T cell receptor beta chains from one sample, sequenced in a study of blood T cell repertoires in COVID-19. The repertoire was sequenced with immunoSEQ multiplex PCR; TCRdb's copy has only in-frame clones and lacks some. The sample yields hundreds of thousands of clones, roughly nine tenths seen once. Sequences were obtained from peripheral blood. Source of these receptors: a man younger than 35 with active or convalescent COVID-19. CDR3s include the opening cysteine and the closing phenylalanine or tryptophan. D genes are given only for firm matches. Rows may omit the clone size; those that give it use once, few, many or a size class.

v_call: TRBV2; clone_size: -; j_call: TRBJ1-3; d_call: -; cdr3_nt: TGTGCCAGCACCTTGGACTTCTCTGGAAACACCATATATTTT; cdr3_aa: CASTLDFSGNTIYF
v_call: TRBV5-1; clone_size: once; j_call: TRBJ1-5; d_call: TRBD1; cdr3_nt: TGCGCCAGCAGCACCACCGGACAGGGCGGCCAGCCCCAGCATTTT; cdr3_aa: CASSTTGQGGQPQHF
v_call: TRBV5-6; clone_size: -; j_call: TRBJ1-1; d_call: -; cdr3_nt: TGTGCCAGCAGGGGTCAGACAGACATGAACACTGAAGCTTTCTTT; cdr3_aa: CASRGQTDMNTEAFF
v_call: TRBV27; clone_size: few; j_call: TRBJ1-6; d_call: -; cdr3_nt: TGTGCCAGCAGTTGGACAGCGAATTTGAATAATTCACCCCTCCACTTT; cdr3_aa: CASSWTANLNNSPLHF
v_call: TRBV7-2; clone_size: -; j_call: TRBJ2-3; d_call: TRBD2; cdr3_nt: TGTGCCAGCAGCTCAGGACTAGCGGGAGATACGCAGTATTTT; cdr3_aa: CASSSGLAGDTQYF
v_call: TRBV25-1; clone_size: -; j_call: TRBJ2-1; d_call: -; cdr3_nt: TGTGCCAGCAGTGAATTGAGCTCTAACTACAATGAGCAGTTCTTC; cdr3_aa: CASSELSSNYNEQFF
v_call: TRBV15; clone_size: -; j_call: TRBJ2-6; d_call: TRBD1; cdr3_nt: TGTGCCACACAGGGGAGTAGGTCTGGGGCCAACGTCCTGACTTTC; cdr3_aa: CATQGSRSGANVLTF
v_call: TRBV5-4; clone_size: -; j_call: TRBJ1-2; d_call: TRBD1; cdr3_nt: TGTGCCAGCAGCAGTGGGACAGGGCTCGACTATGGCTACACCTTC; cdr3_aa: CASSSGTGLDYGYTF
v_call: TRBV18; clone_size: -; j_call: TRBJ2-5; d_call: -; cdr3_nt: TGTGCCAGCTCACCACTGGTCGGAGAGACCCAGTACTTC; cdr3_aa: CASSPLVGETQYF
v_call: TRBV30; clone_size: -; j_call: TRBJ1-2; d_call: TRBD1; cdr3_nt: TGTGCCTGGAGGGGACAGGGGTTCGATGGCTACACCTTC; cdr3_aa: CAWRGQGFDGYTF
v_call: TRBV13; clone_size: -; j_call: TRBJ1-2; d_call: -; cdr3_nt: TGTGCCACCACCAGGAGGGATGGCTACACCTTC; cdr3_aa: CATTRRDGYTF
v_call: TRBV5-1; clone_size: -; j_call: TRBJ2-1; d_call: TRBD1; cdr3_nt: TGCGCCAGCAGCAAGAGGGACAGGGTGTTCTACAATGAGCAGTTCTTC; cdr3_aa: CASSKRDRVFYNEQFF
v_call: TRBV18; clone_size: -; j_call: TRBJ1-1; d_call: TRBD1; cdr3_nt: TGTGCCAGCTCACCGCTACCGGGACAGACGAACACTGAAGCTTTCTTT; cdr3_aa: CASSPLPGQTNTEAFF
v_call: TRBV11-2; clone_size: -; j_call: TRBJ1-4; d_call: TRBD1; cdr3_nt: TGTGCCAGCAGCTTTACTACAGGGGCAACTAATGAAAAACTGTTTTTT; cdr3_aa: CASSFTTGATNEKLFF
v_call: TRBV19; clone_size: -; j_call: TRBJ1-6; d_call: -; cdr3_nt: TGTGCCAGTAGCCCCACCTCCGGCGGGGTCGGAGGGCTAGGGGCCCTCCACTTT; cdr3_aa: CASSPTSGGVGGLGALHF
v_call: TRBV30; clone_size: -; j_call: TRBJ1-5; d_call: -; cdr3_nt: TGTGCCTGGAGCCACGGTGACAATCAGCCCCAGCATTTT; cdr3_aa: CAWSHGDNQPQHF
v_call: TRBV4-3; clone_size: -; j_call: TRBJ1-1; d_call: TRBD1; cdr3_nt: TGCGCCAGCAGCCAAGGGCCCGGGACAGGGAGAGGGAACACTGAAGCTTTCTTT; cdr3_aa: CASSQGPGTGRGNTEAFF
v_call: TRBV30; clone_size: -; j_call: TRBJ2-3; d_call: TRBD2; cdr3_nt: TGTGCCTGGAAGGGGCGGGGGAGGACAGATACGCAGTATTTT; cdr3_aa: CAWKGRGRTDTQYF
v_call: TRBV5-1; clone_size: -; j_call: TRBJ1-2; d_call: TRBD1; cdr3_nt: TGCGCCAGCAGCATTGACAGGGACTATGGCTACACCTTC; cdr3_aa: CASSIDRDYGYTF
v_call: TRBV5-4; clone_size: -; j_call: TRBJ2-5; d_call: TRBD2; cdr3_nt: TGTGCCAGCAGCTTGGGGACTAGTGAAGAGACCCAGTACTTC; cdr3_aa: CASSLGTSEETQYF
v_call: TRBV19; clone_size: -; j_call: TRBJ1-4; d_call: TRBD1; cdr3_nt: TGTGCCAGTAGTATCCGACAGGGTGAGGCTGAAAAACTGTTTTTT; cdr3_aa: CASSIRQGEAEKLFF
v_call: TRBV18; clone_size: few; j_call: TRBJ1-6; d_call: TRBD1; cdr3_nt: TGTGCCAGCTCACCACCGGGACAGGGAAATTCACCCCTCCACTTT; cdr3_aa: CASSPPGQGNSPLHF
v_call: TRBV5-8; clone_size: once; j_call: TRBJ2-5; d_call: -; cdr3_nt: TGTGCCAGCAGCTTGTATAGGCCGCCGGGAGAGACCCAGTACTTC; cdr3_aa: CASSLYRPPGETQYF
v_call: TRBV11-2; clone_size: -; j_call: TRBJ2-7; d_call: -; cdr3_nt: TGTGCCAGCAGCTTGGGCACCACCTACGAGCAGTACTTC; cdr3_aa: CASSLGTTYEQYF